These 26 T cell receptor beta chains were all obtained from the same sample, sequenced in a study of graft-versus-host responses after intestinal transplantation. The protocol was immunoSEQ multiplex PCR, while the TCRdb copy is restricted to in-frame clones and leaves out a portion. The sample yields some 45,000 clones, more than 85% seen once. The sample in question was PBMCs, obtained 524 days after transplant. All receptors derive from a human patient who received an intestinal transplant, so some T cells may come from the graft donor.

The chain joins TRBV28 to TRBJ2-5; 11 nucleotides match TRBD2. This CDR3 has 17 amino acids. After removal of 5 bases from V and 1 base from J, the junction contained 9 bases not matched to a gene. From germline, CDR1 is MDHEN and CDR2 SYDVKM. The CDR3 sequence: CASSLTGTSGIQETQYF. The CDR3, as DNA: TGTGCCAGCAGTCTCACCGGGACTAGCGGCATCCAAGAGACCCAGTACTTC.

The chain has TRBV28 and TRBJ1-1; possibly TRBD1 for D (5 bases). V was cut by 2 bases and J by 0 bases, with 7 bases left in between. The V gene's germline CDR1 is MDHEN and CDR2 SYDVKM. CDR3 size: 14 residues. CDR3 protein: CASSLGAMNTEAFF. DNA for the CDR3: TGTGCCAGCAGTTTAGGGGCTATGAACACTGAAGCTTTCTTT.

The rearrangement uses TRBV5-1 and TRBJ2-3, with no clear D. The CDR3 totals 12 residues. Trimming removed 2 bases at V and 5 bases at J, with 6 bases between. Germline lookup yields CDR1 SGHRS and CDR2 YFSETQ. CDR3 in amino acids: CASSLREDTQYF. In DNA form, the CDR3 reads TGCGCCAGCAGCTTAAGGGAAGATACGCAGTATTTT.

The V and J genes are TRBV10-3 and TRBJ2-2; a possible D gene is TRBD2 (6 bases). Trimming took 1 base from V and 5 from J, leaving 14 bases between them. Per the germline V gene, CDR1 is ENHRY and CDR2 is SYGVKD. This CDR3 has 16 amino acids. For the CDR3, the DNA is TGTGCCATCAGTGAGTACCGGACCGGGAGTACCGGGGAGCTGTTTTTT. Translated: CAISEYRTGSTGELFF.

The chain combines TRBV4-2 with TRBJ2-7; D gene ambiguous. V shed 4 bases and J shed 7 bases, with 14 bases lying between them. In germline, CDR1 is LGHNA, CDR2 YNFKEQ. This CDR3 contains 13 residues. CDR3 sequence (DNA): TGTGCCAGCAGCCCTTCACCACGTGGTGAGCAGTACTTC. Protein product: CASSPSPRGEQYF.

To note about this clone: Different DNA sequences within this sample yield the same CDR3. The chain recombines TRBV28 with TRBJ2-7; D is unclear. The germline V and J ends were trimmed by 6 bases and 0 bases, with 6 bases remaining between them. CDR1 MDHEN and CDR2 SYDVKM come from the germline V gene. The CDR3 contains 12 residues. The CDR3 is CASSLSSYEQYF. CDR3 bases: TGTGCCAGCAGCCTTAGCTCCTACGAGCAGTACTTC. The whole variable domain, remainder taken from reference TRBV28 and TRBJ2-7, is DVKVTQSSRYLVKRTGEKVFLECVQDMDHENMFWYRQDPGLGLRLIYFSYDVKMKEKGDIPEGYSVSREKKERFSLILESASTNQTSMYLCASSLSSYEQYFGPGTRLTVT.

The chain is built from TRBV7-9 and TRBJ2-3; TRBD2 aligns across 9 bases. Germline V lookup: CDR1 SEHNR, CDR2 FQNEAQ (reference sequence). The CDR3 is 13 amino acids. Germline trimming cut 6 bases from V and 2 bases from J; bases unmatched to any gene: 0. As DNA, the CDR3 is TGTGCCAGCAGGGGACTAGCCACAGATACGCAGTATTTT. This sequence encodes CASRGLATDTQYF.

This rearrangement joins TRBV28 to TRBJ2-3; D gene unclear. Germline V gives CDR1 MDHEN, CDR2 SYDVKM. The V end lost 1 base, the J end lost 0 bases, and 5 bases lay between the germline ends. The length of the CDR3 is 14 residues. Here the CDR3 reads CASSLSQSTDTQYF. In DNA form, the CDR3 reads TGTGCCAGCAGTTTATCTCAGAGCACAGATACGCAGTATTTT.

The chain carries TRBV30 and TRBJ1-1, with 10 bases lining up with TRBD1. CDR1 and CDR2 from the germline V gene are GTSNPN and SVGIG (reference sequence). V lost 2 bases and J lost 4; bases outside the gene matches: 1. CDR3 length equals 13 residues. The CDR3 coding sequence is TGTGCCTGGAGTCGGGACAGGGGCACTGAAGCTTTCTTT. Residues: CAWSRDRGTEAFF.

The J gene is TRBJ2-7, the V gene TRBV4-2; 9 bases are a match to TRBD1. The germline CDR1 and CDR2 sequences are LGHNA and YNFKEQ. The CDR3 is made up of 18 amino acids. J was trimmed by 5 bases and V by 0 bases; bases with no gene match: 14. This CDR3 is CASSQDAQGAWWGNEQYF. CDR3 DNA sequence: TGTGCCAGCAGCCAAGATGCACAGGGGGCTTGGTGGGGGAACGAGCAGTACTTC.

The chain combines TRBV5-4 with TRBJ1-1; possibly TRBD1 for D (6 bases). Germline loops: CDR1 SGHNT, CDR2 YYREEE (reference sequence). The CDR3 is 15 amino acids. Trimming pared 4 bases from V and 0 bases from J, leaving 13 bases between. The DNA of the CDR3 is TGTGCCAGCAGCGTACCAGGGGCGATGAACACTGAAGCTTTCTTT. Protein sequence: CASSVPGAMNTEAFF.

V usage is TRBV5-1 and J usage is TRBJ2-7, with D maybe TRBD2 (6 bases). The CDR3 covers 16 residues. Trimming shortened V by 4 bases and J by 1 base, and 18 bases separated the two germline ends. CDR1 is SGHRS and CDR2 is YFSETQ in the germline V gene. The CDR3: CASSQSLISGSYEQYF. CDR3 DNA sequence: TGCGCCAGCAGCCAATCCTTGATTAGCGGTTCCTACGAGCAGTACTTC. Together with reference TRBV5-1 and TRBJ2-7, the CDR3 gives the full variable domain: KAGVTQTPRYLIKTRGQQVTLSCSPISGHRSVSWYQQTPGQGLQFLFEYFSETQRNKGNFPGRFSGRQFSNSRSEMNVSTLELGDSALYLCASSQSLISGSYEQYFGPGTRLTVT.

The J gene is TRBJ1-1, the V gene TRBV6-5; maybe TRBD1 (6 bases). V was pared by 6 bases and J by 11 bases, with 25 bases between. The CDR3 is 15 residues long. Per the germline V gene, CDR1 is MNHEY and CDR2 is SVGAGI. In DNA form, the CDR3 reads TGTGCCAGCAGACCACTACAGGGTTTTAACGAAGAGGCTTTCTTT. It translates to CASRPLQGFNEEAFF.

The genes are TRBV9 and TRBJ2-7; D is unresolved. Trimming removed 3 bases from V and 1 base from J, with 8 bases in between. The CDR3 has 13 amino acids. CDR1 SGDLS and CDR2 YYNGEE come from the germline V gene. The DNA for the CDR3 is TGTGCCAGCAGCGAAGGACGTTCCTACGAGCAGTACTTC. This gives the protein CASSEGRSYEQYF.

The rearrangement uses TRBV13 and TRBJ1-5; D not resolved. Germline assignment: CDR1 PRHDT and CDR2 FYEKMQ (reference sequence). The CDR3 has 14 residues. V shed 1 base and J shed 3 bases, with 7 bases lying between them. The CDR3 region is CASSLAGDNQPQHF. As DNA, the CDR3 is TGTGCCAGCAGCTTAGCTGGAGACAATCAGCCCCAGCATTTT.

As concerns this clone: Other DNA sequences in this specimen translate into the identical CDR3. The V call is TRBV5-1, the J call TRBJ1-4; D is ambiguous. CDR1 SGHRS and CDR2 YFSETQ come from the germline V gene. Deletions cut 4 bases from V and 0 bases from J, with 13 bases between. CDR3 size: 16 residues. CDR3 region: CASSPYSGATNEKLFF. Here the CDR3 DNA reads TGCGCCAGCAGCCCATACAGCGGCGCAACTAATGAAAAACTGTTTTTT.

The V gene is TRBV2, the J gene TRBJ2-5, with 9 bases that match TRBD2. The CDR3 covers 15 residues. Germline lookup yields CDR1 SNHLY and CDR2 FYNNEI. With 1 base clipped from V and 2 bases from J, the junction kept 2 bases outside the gene matches. CDR3 residues: CASSEGTSVQETQYF. In nucleotides, the CDR3 is TGTGCCAGCAGTGAAGGGACTAGCGTACAAGAGACCCAGTACTTC.

The chain recombines TRBV19 with TRBJ1-1; D ambiguous. The CDR3 is 13 amino acids. The ends were cut back, 4 bases at V and 4 bases at J, with 10 bases in the middle. The germline V gene has CDR1 LNHDA and CDR2 SQIVND (reference sequence). CDR3 region: CASSSPRGTEAFF. CDR3 nucleotide sequence: TGTGCCAGTAGTAGTCCCCGAGGCACTGAAGCTTTCTTT.

This chain connects TRBV27 to TRBJ1-5; D unclear. The V gene's germline CDR1 is MNHEY and CDR2 SMNVEV (reference sequence). The germline V and J ends were trimmed by 4 bases and 4 bases, with 17 bases remaining between them. There are 16 residues in the CDR3. The CDR3 sequence: CASSSAGSWGNQPQHF. For the CDR3, the DNA is TGTGCCAGCAGTTCAGCGGGTAGTTGGGGAAATCAGCCCCAGCATTTT.

The chain recombines TRBV5-1 with TRBJ2-1; TRBD2 agrees at 7 bases. Looked up from germline, CDR1 is SGHRS and CDR2 is YFSETQ. After removal of 0 bases from V and 7 bases from J, the junction contained 16 bases not matched to a gene. The CDR3 loop spans 18 amino acids. DNA of the CDR3: TGCGCCAGCAGCTTGGTCTGGGGAGGGCCGTCAGATGGGAATGAGCAGTTCTTC. Its translation: CASSLVWGGPSDGNEQFF.

The genes are TRBV7-2 and TRBJ2-2, with 13 nucleotides matching TRBD2. The germline CDR1 and CDR2 sequences are SGHTA and FQGNSA. The CDR3 consists of 16 residues. V shed 4 bases and J 1 base; nucleotides not matched to a gene: 0. CDR3 protein: CASSWTSGRNTGELFF. The DNA for the CDR3 is TGTGCCAGCAGCTGGACTAGCGGGAGGAACACCGGGGAGCTGTTTTTT.

In DNA form, the CDR3 reads TGTGCCAGCAGTTTCGACATGGATCAGCCCCAGCATTTT. This translates into CASSFDMDQPQHF. This sequence joins TRBV28 and TRBJ1-5, with unresolved D. CDR1 MDHEN and CDR2 SYDVKM come from the germline V gene. Deletions cut 3 bases from V and 5 bases from J, with 8 bases between. This CDR3 is built from 13 residues.

The chain couples TRBV7-3 to TRBJ2-1; tentative D call: TRBD2 (6 bases). The CDR3 is 13 amino acids. The V gene's germline CDR1 is SGHTA and CDR2 FQGTGA. With 5 bases removed from V and 5 bases from J, the gap between germline ends came to 10 bases. Here the CDR3 reads CASSRDLDNEQFF. The DNA for the CDR3 is TGTGCCAGCAGCCGGGACTTGGACAATGAGCAGTTCTTC.

V gene TRBV6-6 combines with J gene TRBJ2-6, with D tentatively TRBD1 (6 bases). Trimming removed 6 bases at V and 2 bases at J, with 14 bases between. From germline, CDR1 is MNHNY and CDR2 SVGAGI (reference sequence). The CDR3 covers 16 residues. The CDR3, as DNA: TGTGCCAGCAGCGTCACAGGGCACCCTGGGGCCAACGTCCTGACTTTC. This encodes CASSVTGHPGANVLTF.

This clone was counted between two and nine times. The chain joins TRBV9 to TRBJ2-7; 14 nucleotides line up with TRBD2. This CDR3 region has 16 residues. The V segment lost 3 bases and the J segment 7 bases; nucleotides outside the gene matches: 9. Germline-derived CDR1 and CDR2 are SGDLS and YYNGEE. CDR3 loop: CASSAYPGLAGVEQYF. CDR3 sequence (DNA): TGTGCCAGCAGCGCCTATCCGGGACTAGCGGGAGTTGAGCAGTACTTC.

This clone was observed once. This chain joins TRBV4-1 and TRBJ2-7; 10 positions agree with TRBD2. Trimming at V came to 4 bases and at J to 5 bases, leaving 8 bases not matched to a gene. Germline V gene lookup returns CDR1 MGHRA and CDR2 YSYEKL. This CDR3 region has 15 residues. The CDR3 bases are TGCGCCAGCAGCCGTGATGCGGGACTAGCGAACGAGCAGTACTTC. Residues: CASSRDAGLANEQYF.